This TCR beta chain appears in the sequencing data of a study of blood T cell repertoires in COVID-19. Background on the study: From T cells, B-cell-depleted T cells, or PBMCs came the material, which was cDNA or gDNA.

Clones were sequenced by immunoSEQ multiplex PCR, and TCRdb holds only the in-frame ones, with some missing. The sample records about 120,000 clones, roughly four fifths being singletons. Trimming at V came to 6 bases and at J to 8 bases, leaving 9 bases not matched to a gene. Looked up from germline, CDR1 is SGDLS and CDR2 is YYNGEE. This CDR3 has 14 amino acids. The TCR sequence derives from a woman in her sixties with acute or convalescent COVID-19. The chain recombines TRBV9 with TRBJ2-1, with 9 bases identical to TRBD1. The source material was peripheral blood. The CDR3 sequence: CASKRWTGADEQFF. CDR3 DNA sequence: TGTGCCAGCAAGCGTTGGACAGGGGCCGATGAGCAGTTCTTC.